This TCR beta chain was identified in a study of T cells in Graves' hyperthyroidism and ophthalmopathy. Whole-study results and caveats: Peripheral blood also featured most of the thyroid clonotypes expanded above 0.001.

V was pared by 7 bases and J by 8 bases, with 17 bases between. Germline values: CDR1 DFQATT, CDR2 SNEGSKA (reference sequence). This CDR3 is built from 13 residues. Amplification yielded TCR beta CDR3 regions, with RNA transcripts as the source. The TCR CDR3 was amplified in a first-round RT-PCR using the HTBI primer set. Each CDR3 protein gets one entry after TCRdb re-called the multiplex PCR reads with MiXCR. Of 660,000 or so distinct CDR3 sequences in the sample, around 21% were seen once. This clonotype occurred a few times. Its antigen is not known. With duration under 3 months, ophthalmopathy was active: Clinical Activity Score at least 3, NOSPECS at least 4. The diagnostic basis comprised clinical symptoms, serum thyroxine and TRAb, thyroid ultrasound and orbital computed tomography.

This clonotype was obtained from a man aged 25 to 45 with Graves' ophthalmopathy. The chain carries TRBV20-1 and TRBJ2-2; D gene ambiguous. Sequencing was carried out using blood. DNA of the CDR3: TGCAGTGTGGCCCCTCCACGCGAAGGGGAGCTGTTTTTT. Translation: CSVAPPREGELFF.